This TCR beta chain derives from a study of human T cells and chemical hapten exposure (dated by TCRdb to the early 2020s). Looking at the study overall: For sensitization, 2% DPC in acetone was applied to a 2 cm by 2 cm area of upper inner arm skin. Patients additionally received weekly therapeutic DPC doses to the scalp throughout the roughly 23-week study period. Patch testing on the upper back used Finn chambers containing 0.01% DPC, with scoring done after 6 days according to International Contact Dermatitis Research Group standards. Most of the patients in the cohort were female, and the cohort covered alopecia areata with under or over 50% scalp involvement, alopecia totalis and alopecia universalis. Libraries were pooled for sequencing, and variation in per-sample TCR yields was attributed mainly to small differences in library volumes within the pool. This study followed changes in the peripheral blood TCR repertoire in vivo during primary and secondary sensitization of alopecia patients to the hapten diphenylcyclopropenone (DPC). Blood was sampled from patients pre-sensitization (week 0) and at 2, 6 and about 24 weeks after DPC sensitization. Twenty-nine alopecia patients provided blood for TCR sequencing at one to four time points (pre-sensitization, 2, 6 and 24 weeks). Overall study outcomes, separate from this receptor: Compared with pre-sensitization or healthy control sets, expanded TCRs formed significantly more large CDR3 similarity clusters, which is consistent with antigen-driven responses. DPC sensitization did not change how many TCRs were above 1 in 1000 frequency, and no evidence was found of alterations in global repertoire structure. After repeated subsampling, the strength of the expansion versus patch-test correlation and the threshold at which it became significant changed. Patch test score correlated positively with the number of PT1 expanded TCRs, reaching significance at thresholds 8, 16 and 32 but not at 4. Alopecia, a presumed autoimmune disease, was present in all patients, so the immune response of the patients might differ from that of healthy individuals.

Of note for this clonotype: It has no known antigen specificity. No much larger clonotype is one base removed from it; base qualities were not supplied.

The time point label on this specimen signifies: patch test 1, 2 weeks after DPC sensitization. The treatment or condition label on this specimen signifies: therapeutic diphenylcyclopropenone sensitization with weekly scalp DPC. Blood at each patch-test visit was drawn before the patch test was applied. Patients were eligible if aged 18 to 70, diagnosed with alopecia and judged suitable for DPC therapy, and pregnant patients were excluded. Unfractionated whole blood was collected in Tempus Blood RNA tubes, and total RNA was extracted from that blood. The library came from RACE. Reads for this sample came from a NextSeq 500. Library preparation attached unique molecular identifiers to individual cDNA molecules for quantitative, reproducible TCR counting. Each blood RNA sample was used to sequence both TCR alpha and TCR beta chains. Under the source paper's analysis protocol: The median number of TCRs per sample was some 100,000, ranging from about 20,000 to 750,000. V, J and CDR3 annotation of the TCR reads was performed with the Decombinator software suite. To make PS versus PT1 abundance plots, every sample was subsampled to the same number of TCRs (28,000). Expanded TCRs were defined as absent before sensitization and observed at least eight times at the 2-week time point. Using fastp at Q25 and MiXCR, TCRdb reprocessed the public reads and kept productive beta chains. Entries are consolidated by CDR3 protein sequence, retaining the most common genes and DNA. The V and J calls reflect TCRdb's pipeline rather than the authors' work. In this sample the table shows approximately 73,000 distinct CDR3 sequences, 10% of which occur a single time. The top ten hold approximately 1.5% of the sample.

The CDR3 holds 13 amino acids from the cysteine to the phenylalanine. Just CDR3 DNA is preserved here, 39 bases in frame from base 1. The origin of this receptor is a woman between 50 and 59 years old with alopecia areata. Some clones in this sample may be carry-over from other donors' samples. The V and J genes are TRBV21-1 and TRBJ2-7; TRBD1 was called by the table and not checked on the DNA. TRBV21-1 is annotated as a pseudogene. Sample: whole blood, taken in connection with sensitization to the hapten diphenylcyclopropenone (DPC). The nucleotide sequence reads TGTGCCAGCAGCAAAGTGAAGGGGAGCGAGCAGTACTTC. Translated, this is CASSKVKGSEQYF.